These 27 T cell receptor beta chains were sequenced from one sample in a study of blood T cell repertoires in COVID-19 (dated by TCRdb to 2019 to 2021). To prepare the library, the immunoSEQ multiplex PCR assay was applied. In TCRdb, the immuneACCESS table is reduced to in-frame sequences with V and J assigned. These tables do not hold every clone; where another copy was compared, an unresolved V gene accounts for under half, and the others remain unexplained. This sample holds roughly 150,000 clones; approximately 80% were observed only once. Of the sample, approximately 9.4% is held by the ten largest clones. What was sequenced was peripheral blood. These receptors all come from a woman aged 45-65 years with acute or convalescent COVID-19.

The table lists this clone with a few counts. The chain couples TRBV7-2 to TRBJ2-5; the match to TRBD1 covers 8 bases. In germline, CDR1 is SGHTA, CDR2 FQGNSA. This CDR3 is built from 13 residues. Trimming took 4 bases from V and 5 from J; bases not matched to a gene: 3. The CDR3 is CASSWTGWETQYF. The CDR3, as DNA: TGTGCCAGCAGCTGGACAGGGTGGGAGACCCAGTACTTC.

This chain uses TRBV30 with TRBJ1-1, with unresolved D. Trimming cost V 2 bases and J 4 bases, with 5 bases left between them. The germline CDR1 and CDR2 sequences are GTSNPN and SVGIG (reference sequence). The CDR3 has 11 amino acids. As DNA, the CDR3 is TGTGCCTGGAGTTGGAGCACTGAAGCTTTCTTT. Translation: CAWSWSTEAFF.

The gene calls are TRBV3-1 (or the pseudogene TRBV3-2) and TRBJ2-1; D may be TRBD2 (6 bases). CDR1 and CDR2 (germline): LGHDT, YNNKEL (reference sequence). The germline V and J ends were trimmed by 0 bases and 10 bases, with 13 bases remaining between them. The CDR3 loop spans 14 amino acids. In nucleotides, the CDR3 is TGTGCCAGCAGCCAAGAAGCGGCAGGGAGGGAGCAGTTCTTC. As protein: CASSQEAAGREQFF.

The V gene is TRBV6-2 or TRBV6-3, the J gene TRBJ2-1; D gene ambiguous. Germline-derived CDR1 and CDR2 are MNHEY and SVGEGT. CDR3 size: 15 residues. The V and J ends lost 2 bases and 8 bases respectively, with 16 bases between them. The CDR3 region is CASSYDRVWFHEQFF. CDR3 DNA: TGTGCCAGCAGTTACGATCGGGTATGGTTCCATGAGCAGTTCTTC.

The count of this clone is one. The chain is built from TRBV19 and TRBJ2-5; 10 nucleotides match TRBD2. The germline V gene encodes CDR1 LNHDA and CDR2 SQIVND (reference sequence). The CDR3 spans 15 residues. The J segment lost 1 base and the V segment lost 8 bases, leaving 7 bases of the junction unmatched. The CDR3 sequence is CASANSGRTQETQYF. The CDR3 DNA reads as TGTGCCAGTGCTAATAGCGGGAGGACCCAAGAGACCCAGTACTTC.

This sequence joins TRBV2 and TRBJ2-5; 8 bases match TRBD1. CDR1 is SNHLY, CDR2 FYNNEI, per germline. This CDR3 contains 12 residues. V trimming: 7 bases; J trimming: 6 bases; junction bases outside the gene matches: 4. The CDR3 protein is CASTGQGKTQYF. The CDR3 region has the DNA TGTGCCAGCACCGGACAGGGAAAGACCCAGTACTTC.

This chain links TRBV5-5 with TRBJ1-2; TRBD1 matches at 7 bases. Germline values: CDR1 SGHKS, CDR2 YYEKEE (reference sequence). Losses at the gene ends were 4 bases for V and 1 base for J; bases not matched to a gene: 10. The CDR3 has 16 residues. CDR3 region: CASSPEQGFGNYGYTF. CDR3 sequence (DNA): TGTGCCAGCAGCCCCGAACAGGGGTTCGGTAACTATGGCTACACCTTC. The entire variable domain, with the rest obtained from reference TRBV5-5 and TRBJ1-2, is as follows: DAGVTQSPTHLIKTRGQQVTLRCSPISGHKSVSWYQQVLGQGPQFIFQYYEKEERGRGNFPDRFSARQFPNYSSELNVNALLLGDSALYLCASSPEQGFGNYGYTFGSGTRLTVV.

The rearrangement joins TRBV5-4 to TRBJ2-1; the match to TRBD2 covers 11 bases. CDR1 is SGHNT and CDR2 is YYREEE in the germline V gene (reference sequence). This CDR3 region has 16 residues. After removal of 3 bases from V and 7 bases from J, the junction contained 9 bases not matched to a gene. The CDR3 loop is CASSYSGGARKNEQFF. DNA of the CDR3: TGTGCCAGCAGCTATAGCGGGGGGGCGAGGAAGAATGAGCAGTTCTTC.

In DNA, the CDR3 is TGTGCCAGCAGCCAAAATGCGGGATTTAGCTCCTACAATGAGCAGTTCTTC. Protein product: CASSQNAGFSSYNEQFF. The J gene is TRBJ2-1, the V gene TRBV7-2; weak D call: TRBD2 (6 bases). V lost 5 bases, J lost 0 bases, and 17 bases lay in between. Germline lookup yields CDR1 SGHTA and CDR2 FQGNSA. The CDR3 totals 17 residues. The entire variable domain, with the rest obtained from reference TRBV7-2 and TRBJ2-1, is as follows: GAGVSQSPSNKVTEKGKDVELRCDPISGHTALYWYRQSLGQGLEFLIYFQGNSAPDKSGLPSDRFSAERTGGSVSTLTIQRTQQEDSAVYLCASSQNAGFSSYNEQFFGPGTRLTVL.

This chain uses TRBV10-1 with TRBJ2-7; TRBD1 matches at 7 bases. V dropped 4 bases and J dropped 4; count of bases not matched to a gene: 7. The CDR3 consists of 14 residues. From germline, CDR1 is WNHNN and CDR2 SYGVQD (reference sequence). The CDR3 sequence is CASSGRDSKYEQYF. The CDR3 DNA reads as TGCGCCAGCAGTGGCCGGGACAGCAAGTACGAGCAGTACTTC.

The chain uses TRBV9 and TRBJ2-7, with D possibly being TRBD2 (5 bases). This CDR3 is built from 16 residues. Germline V gene data show CDR1 as SGDLS and CDR2 as YYNGEE. The ends were cut back, 4 bases at V and 3 bases at J, with 20 bases in the middle. Here the CDR3 reads CASSLAKNQRLYEQYF. In DNA form, the CDR3 reads TGTGCCAGCAGCCTAGCTAAAAATCAGCGGCTCTACGAGCAGTACTTC.

The gene calls are TRBV5-4 and TRBJ2-7, with TRBD2 matching 13 bases. The CDR3 covers 15 residues. Germline CDR1 SGHNT, CDR2 YYREEE (reference sequence). V lost 4 bases to trimming and J lost 8 bases; unmatched junction nucleotides: 9. The CDR3 reads CASSPDGLAGDKQYF. Here the CDR3 DNA reads TGTGCCAGCAGCCCCGACGGACTAGCGGGAGACAAGCAGTACTTC.

The J gene is TRBJ2-2, the V gene TRBV7-2; D gene ambiguous. Germline assignment: CDR1 SGHTA and CDR2 FQGNSA. The CDR3 has 13 residues. The germline V and J ends were trimmed by 2 bases and 6 bases, with 7 bases remaining between them. The CDR3 region has the DNA TGTGCCAGCAGCTTATTAGTTTCCGGGGAGCTGTTTTTT. Its translation is CASSLLVSGELFF.

The chain joins TRBV5-1 to TRBJ2-6, with TRBD1 as a possible D gene (5 bases). The length of the CDR3 is 13 residues. The germline V gene has CDR1 SGHRS and CDR2 YFSETQ. The V end lost 4 bases, the J end lost 13 bases, and 15 bases lay between the germline ends. The CDR3 coding sequence is TGCGCCAGCAGCAACGCCGAGCAGGGAGTCCTGACTTTC. Its protein is CASSNAEQGVLTF. The full variable domain, rest sourced from reference TRBV5-1 and TRBJ2-6, is KAGVTQTPRYLIKTRGQQVTLSCSPISGHRSVSWYQQTPGQGLQFLFEYFSETQRNKGNFPGRFSGRQFSNSRSEMNVSTLELGDSALYLCASSNAEQGVLTFGAGSRLTVL.

The chain employs TRBV5-4 and TRBJ2-4; D may be TRBD1 (5 bases). CDR1 and CDR2 (germline): SGHNT, YYREEE (reference sequence). V lost 0 bases, J lost 8 bases, and 15 bases lay in between. There are 15 residues in the CDR3. The CDR3 region is CASSLAETARDIQYF. The DNA for the CDR3 is TGTGCCAGCAGCTTGGCCGAGACAGCCCGGGACATTCAGTACTTC.

This clone has a single count. The rearrangement links TRBV3-1 (or the pseudogene TRBV3-2) to TRBJ2-5, with a possible D match to TRBD2 (6 bases). The CDR3 spans 14 residues. CDR1 and CDR2 (germline): LGHDT, YNNKEL (reference sequence). V lost 1 base to trimming and J lost 4 bases, with 10 bases between them. The chain's CDR3 is CASSQGRRGETQYF. The CDR3, as DNA: TGTGCCAGCAGCCAAGGAAGGCGGGGAGAGACCCAGTACTTC.

The chain combines TRBV7-9 with TRBJ2-5, with unresolved D. V was trimmed by 0 bases and J by 0 bases, leaving 8 bases between them. This CDR3 has 15 amino acids. Germline V gene data show CDR1 as SEHNR and CDR2 as FQNEAQ (reference sequence). The DNA for the CDR3 is TGTGCCAGCAGCTTAGCGTACTGGTACCAAGAGACCCAGTACTTC. Translated: CASSLAYWYQETQYF.

This clone was observed a single time. The chain carries TRBV7-2 and TRBJ2-7; TRBD2 matches 7 bases. The V gene end was trimmed by 3 bases and the J gene end by 4 bases; junction bases not matched to a gene: 6. The CDR3 runs to 14 residues. The germline V gene has CDR1 SGHTA and CDR2 FQGNSA. CDR3 region: CASSFQRGTYEQYF. The CDR3 coding sequence is TGTGCCAGCAGCTTTCAGCGGGGTACGTACGAGCAGTACTTC.

The chain has TRBV7-9 and TRBJ1-2; 10 bases align to TRBD1. Germline V lookup: CDR1 SEHNR, CDR2 FQNEAQ (reference sequence). The junction had 9 bases not matched to a gene; V was cut back by 5 bases and J by 0 bases. The CDR3 length is 17 residues. CDR3 region: CASSPGQGEPANYGYTF. In nucleotides, the CDR3 is TGTGCCAGCAGCCCTGGACAGGGGGAACCAGCTAACTATGGCTACACCTTC.

The rearrangement uses TRBV28 and TRBJ2-7, with 9 bases lining up with TRBD2. With 3 bases clipped from V and 0 bases from J, the junction kept 6 bases outside the gene matches. From germline, CDR1 is MDHEN and CDR2 SYDVKM. This CDR3 comprises 16 residues. DNA of the CDR3: TGTGCCAGCAGTTTTGCAGGGACTAGCTTCTCCTACGAGCAGTACTTC. Amino acids: CASSFAGTSFSYEQYF.

This clone was seen a single time. This chain links TRBV7-2 with TRBJ2-1; D may be TRBD2 (5 bases). This CDR3 comprises 14 residues. CDR1 and CDR2 from the germline V gene are SGHTA and FQGNSA. Trimming took off 4 bases at V and 7 bases at J, with 14 bases between the two ends. The CDR3 reads CASSSTMGANEQFF. The CDR3 coding sequence is TGTGCCAGCAGCTCGACTATGGGCGCAAATGAGCAGTTCTTC.

The CDR3 nucleotides are TGTGCCAGCAGTCTGAAGACAGGCCCTCGAGAGACCCAGTACTTC. Its translation is CASSLKTGPRETQYF. The chain is built from TRBV5-6 and TRBJ2-5; maybe TRBD1 (6 bases). CDR3 length: 15 residues. V lost 5 bases and J 4 bases, leaving 18 bases between the germline ends. Germline CDR1 reads SGHDT; CDR2 reads YYEEEE.

This clone was seen only a few times. The chain couples TRBV28 to TRBJ2-1, with 13 bases matching TRBD2. The CDR3 contains 15 residues. Losses at the gene ends were 2 bases for V and 8 bases for J; bases not matched to a gene: 3. Germline loops: CDR1 MDHEN, CDR2 SYDVKM. In DNA, the CDR3 is TGTGCCAGCAGTTTAGAACTAGCGGGGGGGGATGAGCAGTTCTTC. It codes for CASSLELAGGDEQFF.

V usage is TRBV30 and J usage is TRBJ1-2, with a possible D match to TRBD1 (5 bases). CDR3 size: 14 residues. Germline V lookup: CDR1 GTSNPN, CDR2 SVGIG (reference sequence). The ends were cut back, 5 bases at V and 4 bases at J, with 17 bases in the middle. The CDR3 protein is CAWETQGTRYGYTF. Written as DNA, the CDR3 is TGTGCCTGGGAAACGCAGGGTACCCGCTATGGCTACACCTTC.

The CDR3 nucleotides read TGTGCCACCAGCAGACAGGGACAGGGGGCCGGTGAAAAACTGTTTTTT. This sequence encodes CATSRQGQGAGEKLFF. This chain joins TRBV15 and TRBJ1-4, with TRBD1 identical over 12 bases. Losses at the gene ends were 2 bases for V and 7 bases for J; bases not matched to a gene: 5. The germline V gene has CDR1 LNHNV and CDR2 YYDKDF (reference sequence). CDR3 length equals 16 residues.

This clone was picked up a small number of times. The genes are TRBV6-2 or TRBV6-3 and TRBJ2-5; the match to TRBD1 covers 8 bases. V lost 2 bases to trimming and J lost 9 bases; unmatched junction nucleotides: 8. CDR1 and CDR2 from the germline V gene are MNHEY and SVGEGT. This CDR3 is 14 amino acids long. DNA for the CDR3: TGTGCCAGCAGTTACGATGGCAGGGGGCAGGCCCAGTACTTC. Translated: CASSYDGRGQAQYF.

This clone came up a few times. The chain joins TRBV24-1 to TRBJ1-2, with TRBD1 matching 7 bases. The CDR3 is 17 amino acids. V was pared by 6 bases and J by 2 bases, with 14 bases of the junction left unmatched. Germline loops: CDR1 KGHDR, CDR2 SFDVKD. CDR3 region: CATSLRDRSLRNYGYTF. DNA of the CDR3: TGTGCCACCAGTCTAAGGGACAGAAGTCTACGAAACTATGGCTACACCTTC.